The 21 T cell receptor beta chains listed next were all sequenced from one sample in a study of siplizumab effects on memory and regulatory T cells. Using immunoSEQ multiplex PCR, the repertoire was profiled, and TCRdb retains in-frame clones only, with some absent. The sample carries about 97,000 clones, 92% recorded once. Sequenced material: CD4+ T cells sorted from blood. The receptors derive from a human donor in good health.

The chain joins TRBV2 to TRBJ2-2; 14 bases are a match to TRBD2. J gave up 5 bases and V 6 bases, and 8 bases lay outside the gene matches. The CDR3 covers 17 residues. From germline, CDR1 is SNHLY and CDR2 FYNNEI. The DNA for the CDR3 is TGTGCCAGCAGGACAGGACTAGCGGGAGGTCGGACCGGGGAGCTGTTTTTT. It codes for CASRTGLAGGRTGELFF.

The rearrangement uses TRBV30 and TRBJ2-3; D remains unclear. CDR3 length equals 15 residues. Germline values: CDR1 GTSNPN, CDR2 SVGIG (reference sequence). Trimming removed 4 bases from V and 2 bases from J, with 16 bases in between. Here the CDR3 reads CAWTIRLYPTDTQYF. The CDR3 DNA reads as TGTGCCTGGACTATCCGTTTATATCCCACAGATACGCAGTATTTT.

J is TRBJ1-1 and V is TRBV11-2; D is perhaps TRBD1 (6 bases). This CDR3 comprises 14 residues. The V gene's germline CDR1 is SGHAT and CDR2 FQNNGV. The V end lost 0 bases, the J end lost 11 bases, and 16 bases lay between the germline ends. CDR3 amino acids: CASSLDTGRGRAFF. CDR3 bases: TGTGCCAGCAGCTTAGATACGGGCAGGGGCCGGGCTTTCTTT. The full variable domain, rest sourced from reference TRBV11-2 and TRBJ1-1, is EAGVAQSPRYKIIEKRQSVAFWCNPISGHATLYWYQQILGQGPKLLIQFQNNGVVDDSQLPKDRFSAERLKGVDSTLKIQPAKLEDSAVYLCASSLDTGRGRAFFGQGTRLTVV.

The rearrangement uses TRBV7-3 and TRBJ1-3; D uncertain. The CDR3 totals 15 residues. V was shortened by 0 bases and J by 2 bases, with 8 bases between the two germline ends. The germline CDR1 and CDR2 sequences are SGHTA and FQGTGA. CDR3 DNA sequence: TGTGCCAGCAGCTTAACGGGTCGGGCTGGAAACACCATATATTTT. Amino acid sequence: CASSLTGRAGNTIYF.

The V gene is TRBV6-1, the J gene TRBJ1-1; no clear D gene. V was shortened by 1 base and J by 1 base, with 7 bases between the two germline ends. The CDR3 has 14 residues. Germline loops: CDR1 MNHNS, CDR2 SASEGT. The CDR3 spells CASSEEVQNTEAFF. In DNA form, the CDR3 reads TGTGCCAGCAGTGAAGAGGTGCAGAACACTGAAGCTTTCTTT.

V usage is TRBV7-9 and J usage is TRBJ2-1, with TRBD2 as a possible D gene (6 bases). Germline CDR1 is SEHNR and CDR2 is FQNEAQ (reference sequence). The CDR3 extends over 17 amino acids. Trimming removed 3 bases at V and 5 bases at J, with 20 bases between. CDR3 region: CASSLAIGTPGDNEQFF. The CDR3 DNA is TGTGCCAGCAGCTTGGCCATCGGGACTCCCGGTGACAATGAGCAGTTCTTC. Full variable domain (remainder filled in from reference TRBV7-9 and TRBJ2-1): DTGVSQNPRHKITKRGQNVTFRCDPISEHNRLYWYRQTLGQGPEFLTYFQNEAQLEKSRLLSDRFSAERPKGSFSTLEIQRTEQGDSAMYLCASSLAIGTPGDNEQFFGPGTRLTVL.

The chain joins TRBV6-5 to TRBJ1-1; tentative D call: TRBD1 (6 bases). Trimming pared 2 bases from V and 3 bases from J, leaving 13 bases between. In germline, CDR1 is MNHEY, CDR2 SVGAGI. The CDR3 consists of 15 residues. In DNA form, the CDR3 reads TGTGCCAGCAGTTACGGGGGGGCCTTGGACACTGAAGCTTTCTTT. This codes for CASSYGGALDTEAFF.

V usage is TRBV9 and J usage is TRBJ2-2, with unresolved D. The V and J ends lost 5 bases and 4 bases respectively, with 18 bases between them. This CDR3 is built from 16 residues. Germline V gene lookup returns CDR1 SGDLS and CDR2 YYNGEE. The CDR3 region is CASSAFLGFSTGELFF. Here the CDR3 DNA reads TGTGCCAGCAGTGCCTTCTTGGGCTTCTCCACCGGGGAGCTGTTTTTT. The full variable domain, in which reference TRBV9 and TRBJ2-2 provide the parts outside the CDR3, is DSGVTQTPKHLITATGQRVTLRCSPRSGDLSVYWYQQSLDQGLQFLIQYYNGEERAKGNILERFSAQQFPDLHSELNLSSLELGDSALYFCASSAFLGFSTGELFFGEGSRLTVL.

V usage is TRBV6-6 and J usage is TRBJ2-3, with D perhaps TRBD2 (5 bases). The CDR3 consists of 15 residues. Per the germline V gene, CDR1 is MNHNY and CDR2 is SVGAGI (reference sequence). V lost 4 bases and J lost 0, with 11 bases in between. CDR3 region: CASSFPGGSTDTQYF. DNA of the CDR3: TGTGCCAGCAGTTTTCCGGGCGGGAGCACAGATACGCAGTATTTT.

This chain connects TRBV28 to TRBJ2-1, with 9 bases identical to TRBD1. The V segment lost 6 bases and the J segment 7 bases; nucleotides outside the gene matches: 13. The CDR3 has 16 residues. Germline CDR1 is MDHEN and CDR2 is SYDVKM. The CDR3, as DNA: TGTGCCAGCAGGCCCCCCCTCACAGGGGGCTTGAATGAGCAGTTCTTC. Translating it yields CASRPPLTGGLNEQFF.

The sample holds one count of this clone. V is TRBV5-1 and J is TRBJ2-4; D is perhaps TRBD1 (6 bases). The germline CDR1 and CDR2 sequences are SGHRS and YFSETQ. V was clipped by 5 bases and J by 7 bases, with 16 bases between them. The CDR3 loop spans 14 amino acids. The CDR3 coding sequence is TGCGCCAGCAGACCAACCGGACAGAGTAACATTCAGTACTTC. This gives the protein CASRPTGQSNIQYF. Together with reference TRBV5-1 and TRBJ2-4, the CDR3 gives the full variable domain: KAGVTQTPRYLIKTRGQQVTLSCSPISGHRSVSWYQQTPGQGLQFLFEYFSETQRNKGNFPGRFSGRQFSNSRSEMNVSTLELGDSALYLCASRPTGQSNIQYFGAGTRLSVL.

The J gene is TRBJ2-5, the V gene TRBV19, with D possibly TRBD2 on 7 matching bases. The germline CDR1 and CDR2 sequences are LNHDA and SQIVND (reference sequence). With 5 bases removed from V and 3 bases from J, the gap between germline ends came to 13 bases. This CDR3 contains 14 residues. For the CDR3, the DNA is TGTGCCAGTAGTGAAAGGGGGGGGGAAGAGACCCAGTACTTC. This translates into CASSERGGEETQYF.

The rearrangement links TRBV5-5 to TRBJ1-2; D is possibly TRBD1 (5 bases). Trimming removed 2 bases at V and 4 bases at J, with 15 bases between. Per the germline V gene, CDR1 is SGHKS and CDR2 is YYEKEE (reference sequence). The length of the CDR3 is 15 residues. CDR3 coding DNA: TGTGCCAGCAGCTTTGAGGCAGGGAGGGGCTATGGCTACACCTTC. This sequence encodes CASSFEAGRGYGYTF.

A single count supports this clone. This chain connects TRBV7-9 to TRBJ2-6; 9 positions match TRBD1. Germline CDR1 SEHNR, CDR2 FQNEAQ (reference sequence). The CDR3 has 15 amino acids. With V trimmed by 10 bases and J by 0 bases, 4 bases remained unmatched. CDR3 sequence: CATGQGSSGANVLTF. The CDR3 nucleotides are TGTGCCACGGGACAGGGAAGCTCTGGGGCCAACGTCCTGACTTTC.

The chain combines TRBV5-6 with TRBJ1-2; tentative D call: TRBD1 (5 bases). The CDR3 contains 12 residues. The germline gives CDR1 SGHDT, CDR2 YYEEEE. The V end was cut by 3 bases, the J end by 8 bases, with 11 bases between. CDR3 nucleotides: TGTGCCAGCAGCTCGGGGGTAGGCGGCTACACCTTC. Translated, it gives CASSSGVGGYTF.

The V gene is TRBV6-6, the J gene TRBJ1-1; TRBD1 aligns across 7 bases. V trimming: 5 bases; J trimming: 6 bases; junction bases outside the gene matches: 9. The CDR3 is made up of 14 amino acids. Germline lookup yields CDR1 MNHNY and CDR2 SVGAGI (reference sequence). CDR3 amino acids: CASSNTGVTAEAFF. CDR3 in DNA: TGTGCCAGCAGTAACACAGGGGTCACAGCTGAAGCTTTCTTT.

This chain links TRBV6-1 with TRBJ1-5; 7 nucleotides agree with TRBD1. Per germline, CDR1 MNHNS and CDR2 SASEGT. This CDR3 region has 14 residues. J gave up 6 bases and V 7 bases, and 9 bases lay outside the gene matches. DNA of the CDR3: TGTGCCAGCAATAGAGACAGGGTGGTTCAGCCCCAGCATTTT. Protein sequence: CASNRDRVVQPQHF.

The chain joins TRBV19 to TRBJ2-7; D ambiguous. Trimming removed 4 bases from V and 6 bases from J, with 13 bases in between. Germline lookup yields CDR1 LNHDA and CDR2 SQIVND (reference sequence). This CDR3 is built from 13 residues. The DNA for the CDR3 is TGTGCCAGTAGTAGTAAAAAGGGTGGCGAGCAGTACTTC. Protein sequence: CASSSKKGGEQYF. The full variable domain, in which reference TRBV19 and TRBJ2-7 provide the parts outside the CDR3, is DGGITQSPKYLFRKEGQNVTLSCEQNLNHDAMYWYRQDPGQGLRLIYYSQIVNDFQKGDIAEGYSVSREKKESFPLTVTSAQKNPTAFYLCASSSKKGGEQYFGPGTRLTVT.

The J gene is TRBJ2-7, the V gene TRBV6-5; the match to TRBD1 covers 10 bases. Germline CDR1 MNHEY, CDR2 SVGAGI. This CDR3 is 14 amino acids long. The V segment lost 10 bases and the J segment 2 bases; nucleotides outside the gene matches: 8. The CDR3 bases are TGTGCCACCGCCGGAGGGACAGGGGCCTACGAGCAGTACTTC. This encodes CATAGGTGAYEQYF.

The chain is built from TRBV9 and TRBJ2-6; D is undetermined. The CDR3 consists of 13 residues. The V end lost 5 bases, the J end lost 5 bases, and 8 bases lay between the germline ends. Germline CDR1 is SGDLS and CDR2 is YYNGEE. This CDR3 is CASRDGRANVLTF. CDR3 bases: TGTGCCAGCAGAGATGGCAGGGCCAACGTCCTGACTTTC.

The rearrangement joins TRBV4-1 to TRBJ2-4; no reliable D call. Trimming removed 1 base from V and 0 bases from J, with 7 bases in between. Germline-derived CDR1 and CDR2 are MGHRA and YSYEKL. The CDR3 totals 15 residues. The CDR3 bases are TGCGCCAGCAGCCAAGTAGCTCTAGCCAAAAACATTCAGTACTTC. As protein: CASSQVALAKNIQYF.